This entry concerns a single T cell receptor (beta chain). Its antigen is not yet known. No clone much larger than this one lies a single base away; base qualities are absent. TCRbeta CDR3 regions were amplified from genomic DNA using the immunoSEQ Assay, a bias-controlled multiplex PCR. The authors' pipeline ran thus. Nucleated cell counts per sample were estimated from amplification of reference gene primers within the assay. To quantify the absolute abundance of each unique TCRbeta CDR3 rearrangement, sequence reads were collapsed and filtered. For each sample, productive Simpson clonality was calculated by taking the square root of Simpson's diversity index across productive rearrangements. What TCRdb holds here is the immuneACCESS table cut down to in-frame rearrangements. Part of the clones is not present; checked against another copy, under half of the missing clones reflect an unresolved V gene, and the others are unexplained. D and trimming were read from the DNA, whereas the V and J calls and clone size are those reported in that table. In all, the sample holds around 95,000 clones, and just over 90% of those were seen once. Jointly, the top ten make up about 1.9% of the sample.

The CDR3 goes from the cysteine to the phenylalanine over 15 residues. This entry keeps only the CDR3 DNA: 45 bases, framed from base 1. V loses 2 bases, J loses 4 bases, and the germline ends lie 13 bases apart. CDR1 SGHRS and CDR2 YFSETQ were looked up in the germline V gene. This sample was taken from a study of blood T cell repertoires in COVID-19 (dated by TCRdb to the early 2020s). Regarding the research as a whole: The collaborator samples originated in the United States, Italy and Spain and spanned the acute and convalescent phases of COVID-19. The material from the prospective study consisted of cDNA or gDNA derived from T cells, B-cell-depleted T cells, or PBMCs. Subjects who had been exposed to COVID-19, were actively infected with it, or had recovered from it provided the deeply sampled blood TCRbeta repertoires that made up the dataset. The repertoires were released in a freely available public database intended as a resource for research on the immune response to SARS-CoV-2. Samples came from the ongoing ImmuneRACE study (first 160 participants) plus 1,254 subjects from 6 global collaborators. A de-identified subject ID, COVID-19 status, age in years and sex were almost always included in the sample metadata. HLA class I and class II types, where available, came from metadata supplied by the sample provider rather than from assay-based typing. Overall study outcomes, separate from this receptor: How much clinical and demographic metadata was included differed by source and by participant, and the metadata was provided uncurated.

Whole blood was collected in K2EDTA tubes by collaborating institutions according to the institutions' own protocols. For TCRbeta analysis, collaborator samples were shipped as frozen whole blood, as isolated PBMCs, or as DNA extracted from either sample type. The chain couples TRBV5-1 to TRBJ1-3, and possibly TRBD1, on 6 matching bases. The sample comprised peripheral blood. This TCR came from a man in his fifties or sixties with active COVID-19. CDR3 protein: CASSLDGQTGNTIYF. The DNA reads as follows: TGCGCCAGCAGCTTAGATGGACAGACCGGAAACACCATATATTTT.